This entry concerns a single T cell receptor beta chain. What it binds is not known. CDR1 is SGHRS, CDR2 YFSETQ, per germline. This CDR3 is 16 amino acids long. This sample is part of a study of monozygotic twins with inflammatory bowel disease. The study's findings and limits: On the inverse Simpson index, IBD patients scored lower for TCRbeta diversity than healthy co-twins. There was no way to distinguish the different T cell subtypes.

Making cDNA involved eight separate reactions per sample. TCRalpha along with TCRbeta cDNA was subjected to two nested PCRs lasting around 15 and 9 cycles. For each CDR3 protein, TCRdb gives one entry from its re-call of the 5' RACE reads, without DNA. The sample totals 300,000 to 350,000 distinct CDR3 sequences. The TCR was taken from a human donor with ulcerative colitis or Crohn's disease, or a healthy co-twin of an affected twin (not recorded which). V usage is TRBV5-1 and J usage is TRBJ2-7. Input material: blood. The CDR3 here is CASSQNEDWSSYEQYF.